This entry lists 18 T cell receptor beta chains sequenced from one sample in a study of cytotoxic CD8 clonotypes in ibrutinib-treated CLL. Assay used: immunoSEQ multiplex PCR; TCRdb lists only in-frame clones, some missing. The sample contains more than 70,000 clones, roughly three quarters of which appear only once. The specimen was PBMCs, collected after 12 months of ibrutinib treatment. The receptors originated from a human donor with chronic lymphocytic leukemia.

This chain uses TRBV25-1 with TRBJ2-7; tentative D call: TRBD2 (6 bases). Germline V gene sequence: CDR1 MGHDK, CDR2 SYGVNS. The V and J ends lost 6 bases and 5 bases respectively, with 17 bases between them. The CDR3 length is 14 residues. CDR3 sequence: CASSPAGIRDEQYF. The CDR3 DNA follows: TGTGCCAGCAGCCCCGCGGGGATCAGGGACGAGCAGTACTTC.

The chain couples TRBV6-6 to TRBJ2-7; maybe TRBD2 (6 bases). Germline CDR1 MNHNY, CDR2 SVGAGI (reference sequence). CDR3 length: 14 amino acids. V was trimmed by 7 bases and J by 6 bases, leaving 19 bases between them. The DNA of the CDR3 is TGTGCCAGCACGCCCCCGGGAGACCAACGCGAGCAGTACTTC. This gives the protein CASTPPGDQREQYF.

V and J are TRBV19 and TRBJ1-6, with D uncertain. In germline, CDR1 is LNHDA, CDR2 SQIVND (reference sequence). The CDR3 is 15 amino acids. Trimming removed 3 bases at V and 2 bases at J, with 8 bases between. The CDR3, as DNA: TGTGCCAGTAGTATGGCCGGACCCTATAATTCACCCCTCCACTTT. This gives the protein CASSMAGPYNSPLHF.

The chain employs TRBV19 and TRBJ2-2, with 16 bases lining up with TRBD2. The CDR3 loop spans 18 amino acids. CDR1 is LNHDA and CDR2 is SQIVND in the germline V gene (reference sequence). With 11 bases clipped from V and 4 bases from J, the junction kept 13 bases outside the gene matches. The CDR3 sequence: CAGSTPGLAGGVTGELFF. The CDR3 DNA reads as TGTGCCGGCTCCACCCCGGGACTAGCGGGGGGGGTCACCGGGGAGCTGTTTTTT.

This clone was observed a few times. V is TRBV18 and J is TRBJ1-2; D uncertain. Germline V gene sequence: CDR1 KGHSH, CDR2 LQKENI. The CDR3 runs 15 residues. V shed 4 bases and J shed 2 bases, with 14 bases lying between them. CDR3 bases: TGTGCCAGCTCACAGTCGGGTGGGCCAAACTATGGCTACACCTTC. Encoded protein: CASSQSGGPNYGYTF.

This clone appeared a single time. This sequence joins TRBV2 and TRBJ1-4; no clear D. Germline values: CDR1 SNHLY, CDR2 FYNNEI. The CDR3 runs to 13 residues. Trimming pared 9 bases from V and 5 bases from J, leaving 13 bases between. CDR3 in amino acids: CARRDGQNEKLFF. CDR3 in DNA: TGTGCCAGGCGCGACGGGCAAAATGAAAAACTGTTTTTT.

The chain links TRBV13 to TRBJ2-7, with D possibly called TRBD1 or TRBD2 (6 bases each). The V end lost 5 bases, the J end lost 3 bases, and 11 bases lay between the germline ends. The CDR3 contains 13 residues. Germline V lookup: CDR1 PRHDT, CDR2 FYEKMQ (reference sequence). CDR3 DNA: TGTGCCAGCAGCGCGGGACAATTCTACGAGCAGTACTTC. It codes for CASSAGQFYEQYF.

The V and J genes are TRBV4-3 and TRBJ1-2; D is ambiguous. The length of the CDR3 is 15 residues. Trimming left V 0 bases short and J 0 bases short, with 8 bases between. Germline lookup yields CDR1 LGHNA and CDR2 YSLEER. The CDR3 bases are TGCGCCAGCAGCCAAGATCGTGGCCCTAACTATGGCTACACCTTC. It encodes CASSQDRGPNYGYTF.

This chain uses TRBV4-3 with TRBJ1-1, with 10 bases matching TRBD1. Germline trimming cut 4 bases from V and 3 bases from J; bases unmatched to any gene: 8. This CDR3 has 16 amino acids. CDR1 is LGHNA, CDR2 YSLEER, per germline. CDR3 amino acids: CASSPGTGERYTEAFF. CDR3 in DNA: TGCGCCAGCAGCCCCGGGACAGGGGAGAGGTACACTGAAGCTTTCTTT.

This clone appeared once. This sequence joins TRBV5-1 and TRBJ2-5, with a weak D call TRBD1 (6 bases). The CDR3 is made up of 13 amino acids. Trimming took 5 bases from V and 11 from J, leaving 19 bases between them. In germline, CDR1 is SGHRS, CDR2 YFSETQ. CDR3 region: CASSHRVGPTQYF. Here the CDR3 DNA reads TGCGCCAGCAGTCACAGGGTGGGCCCTACTCAGTACTTC.

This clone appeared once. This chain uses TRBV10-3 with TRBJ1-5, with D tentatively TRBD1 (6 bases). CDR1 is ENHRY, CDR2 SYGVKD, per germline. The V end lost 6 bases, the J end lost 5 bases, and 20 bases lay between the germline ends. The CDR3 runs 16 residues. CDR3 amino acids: CAISPRGASGDQPQHF. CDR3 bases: TGTGCCATCAGCCCCAGGGGCGCGTCGGGGGATCAGCCCCAGCATTTT.

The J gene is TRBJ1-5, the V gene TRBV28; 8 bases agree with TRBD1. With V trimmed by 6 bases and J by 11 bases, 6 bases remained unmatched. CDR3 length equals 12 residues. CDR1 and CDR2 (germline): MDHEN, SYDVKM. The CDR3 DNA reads TGTGCCAGCAGCCTCCCGGGACAGGCCCAGCATTTT. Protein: CASSLPGQAQHF.

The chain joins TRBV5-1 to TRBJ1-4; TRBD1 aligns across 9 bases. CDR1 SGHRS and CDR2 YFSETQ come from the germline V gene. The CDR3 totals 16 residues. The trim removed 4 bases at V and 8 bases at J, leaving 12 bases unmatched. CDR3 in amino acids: CASSLTSGTGSEKLFF. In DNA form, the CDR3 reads TGCGCCAGCAGCCTAACTTCCGGGACAGGGAGCGAAAAACTGTTTTTT.

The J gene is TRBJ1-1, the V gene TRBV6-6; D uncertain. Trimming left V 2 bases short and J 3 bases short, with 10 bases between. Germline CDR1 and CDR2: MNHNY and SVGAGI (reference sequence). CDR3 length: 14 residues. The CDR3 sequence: CASSYRVGYTEAFF. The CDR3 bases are TGTGCCAGCAGTTACAGGGTAGGGTACACTGAAGCTTTCTTT.

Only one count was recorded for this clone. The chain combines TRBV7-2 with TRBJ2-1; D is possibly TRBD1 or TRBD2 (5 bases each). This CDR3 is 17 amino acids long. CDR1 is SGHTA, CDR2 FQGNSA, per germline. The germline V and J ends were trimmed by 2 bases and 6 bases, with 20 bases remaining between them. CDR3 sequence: CASSLRTGPMGVNEQFF. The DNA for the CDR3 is TGTGCCAGCAGCTTACGAACGGGACCCATGGGGGTCAATGAGCAGTTCTTC.

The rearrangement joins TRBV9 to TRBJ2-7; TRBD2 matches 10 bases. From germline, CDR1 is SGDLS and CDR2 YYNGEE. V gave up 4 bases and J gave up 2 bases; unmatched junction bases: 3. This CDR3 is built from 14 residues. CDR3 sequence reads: CASSPAGGAYEQYF. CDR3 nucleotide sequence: TGTGCCAGCAGCCCAGCGGGGGGGGCCTACGAGCAGTACTTC.

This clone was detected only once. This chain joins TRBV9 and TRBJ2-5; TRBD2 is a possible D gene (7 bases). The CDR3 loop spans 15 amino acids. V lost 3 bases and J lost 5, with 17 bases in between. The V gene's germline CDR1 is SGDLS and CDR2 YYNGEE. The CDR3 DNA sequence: TGTGCCAGCAGCGGCCGGGGGAGGGGGGGGGAGACCCAGTACTTC. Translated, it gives CASSGRGRGGETQYF.

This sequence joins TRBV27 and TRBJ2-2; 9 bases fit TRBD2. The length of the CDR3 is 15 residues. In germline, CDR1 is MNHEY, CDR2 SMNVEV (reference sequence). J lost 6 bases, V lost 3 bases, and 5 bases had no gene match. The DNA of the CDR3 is TGTGCCAGCAGTTTGCGGGGGGGTTGGTCCGGGGAGCTGTTTTTT. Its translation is CASSLRGGWSGELFF.